A single sample is the source of the 30 T cell receptor beta chains below, sequenced in a study of blood T cells in healthy people across ages (dated by TCRdb to between 2015 and 2016). The library came from 5' RACE. The sequencer listed for this sample is Illumina HiSeq 2500. A second 7 to 11 cycle PCR used a sample-barcoded 5' primer and a J-beta primer mix. The public reads were reanalyzed by TCRdb: fastp trimming at Q25, MiXCR alignment, in-frame beta chains only. Every entry covers one CDR3 protein and lists the most common genes and DNA from its rows. For this sample there are hundreds of thousands of distinct CDR3 sequences; around 31% appear just once. The ten top clones hold 15% to 19% of the sample. The sample comprised blood. Receptors were obtained from an elderly woman in good health.

The chain carries TRBV5-1 and TRBJ2-7, with 10 bases matching TRBD1. After removal of 7 bases from V and 3 bases from J, the junction contained 7 bases not matched to a gene. Germline V gives CDR1 SGHRS, CDR2 YFSETQ. The CDR3 has 14 residues. The CDR3 DNA reads TGCGCCAGCGGGTCCGGGACAGGGGTCTACGAGCAGTACTTC. Encoded protein: CASGSGTGVYEQYF.

Ten or more counts support this clonotype. The chain has TRBV5-1 and TRBJ1-2; 12 bases align to TRBD1. Germline V gene lookup returns CDR1 SGHRS and CDR2 YFSETQ. V was pared by 4 bases and J by 6 bases, with 7 bases of the junction left unmatched. The CDR3 extends over 15 amino acids. The DNA for the CDR3 is TGCGCCAGCAGCCCGGGACAGGGGGCGCGGGATGGCTACACCTTC. It is translated as CASSPGQGARDGYTF.

The chain combines TRBV7-2 with TRBJ1-2; D gene ambiguous. Germline loops: CDR1 SGHTA, CDR2 FQGNSA. CDR3 length: 17 residues. Trimming took off 3 bases at V and 1 base at J, with 18 bases between the two ends. Here the CDR3 DNA reads TGTGCCAGCAGCTTGGCAGCAGCTGGAAGTTATAACTATGGCTACACCTTC. It yields the protein CASSLAAAGSYNYGYTF.

In its sample, this clonotype was seen many times. The chain has TRBV20-1 and TRBJ2-3, with a possible D match to TRBD1 (6 bases). Trimming removed 7 bases from V and 2 bases from J, with 10 bases in between. CDR1 is DFQATT, CDR2 SNEGSKA, per germline (reference sequence). The CDR3 runs to 12 residues. The CDR3 is CSVGGDTDTQYF. CDR3 nucleotides: TGCAGTGTAGGGGGAGACACAGATACGCAGTATTTT.

This clonotype was seen a single time. One junction end disagrees with the germline gene, perhaps due to a read error. The rearrangement joins TRBV29-1 to TRBJ2-7; maybe TRBD2 (7 bases). This CDR3 has 14 residues. Germline V gene data show CDR1 as SQVTM and CDR2 as ANQGSEA. This chain's CDR3 is CSIELRGHTYKQYF. The CDR3 DNA reads as TGCAGCATTGAACTGCGGGGGCACACCTACAAGCAGTACTTC.

This clonotype showed up many times. CDR3 sequence: CASSPGGGTEQYF. The CDR3 DNA reads TGTGCCAGCAGCCCCGGGGGTGGTACTGAGCAGTACTTC. This chain links TRBV3-1 with TRBJ2-7; D may be TRBD2 (6 bases). The CDR3 runs 13 residues. The germline V gene has CDR1 LGHDT and CDR2 YNNKEL (reference sequence). V shed 4 bases and J shed 7 bases, with 14 bases lying between them.

The chain recombines TRBV20-1 with TRBJ2-3, with D perhaps assigned TRBD1 or TRBD2 (5 bases each). The CDR3 length is 14 residues. Germline V lookup: CDR1 DFQATT, CDR2 SNEGSKA (reference sequence). V dropped 0 bases and J dropped 2 bases, with 9 bases sitting between them. CDR3 sequence reads: CSARDGTHTDTQYF. CDR3 sequence (DNA): TGCAGTGCTAGAGATGGGACCCACACAGATACGCAGTATTTT.

J is TRBJ2-4 and V is TRBV7-9; 8 bases are a match to TRBD1. Per germline, CDR1 SEHNR and CDR2 FQNEAQ (reference sequence). Trimming removed 5 bases from V and 11 bases from J; junction bases left unmatched: 8. CDR3 size: 13 residues. The CDR3 spells CASSLSGQDLQYF. In DNA form, the CDR3 reads TGTGCCAGCAGCCTATCGGGACAGGACCTTCAGTACTTC. Variable domain in full (rest from reference TRBV7-9 and TRBJ2-4): DTGVSQNPRHKITKRGQNVTFRCDPISEHNRLYWYRQTLGQGPEFLTYFQNEAQLEKSRLLSDRFSAERPKGSFSTLEIQRTEQGDSAMYLCASSLSGQDLQYFGAGTRLSVL.

Ten or more counts support this clonotype. This sequence joins TRBV4-2 and TRBJ2-3, with D unclear. The CDR3 has 11 amino acids. The germline gives CDR1 LGHNA, CDR2 YNFKEQ. V was pared by 5 bases and J by 4 bases, with 4 bases between. CDR3 nucleotides: TGTGCCAGCAGCGGGGCAGATACGCAGTATTTT. Its translation is CASSGADTQYF.

As to this clonotype: A much larger clone is a single base away; this may be a read error. The chain employs TRBV5-1 and TRBJ1-6; D perhaps matches TRBD1 (5 bases). The CDR3 is 16 amino acids. Germline CDR1 is SGHRS and CDR2 is YFSETQ. The CDR3 here is CVSSKQESSYNSPLHF. The CDR3 bases are TGCGTCAGCAGCAAACAGGAAAGCTCCTATAATTCACCCCTCCACTTT. Full variable domain (missing parts from reference TRBV5-1 and TRBJ1-6): KAGVTQTPRYLIKTRGQQVTLSCSPISGHRSVSWYQQTPGQGLQFLFEYFSETQRNKGNFPGRFSGRQFSNSRSEMNVSTLELGDSALYLCVSSKQESSYNSPLHFGNGTRLTVT.

In nucleotides, the CDR3 is TGCAGCGTCGATCGAGCGGGGGGAACAGATACGCAGTATTTT. Its translation is CSVDRAGGTDTQYF. The chain joins TRBV29-1 to TRBJ2-3, with 9 nucleotides matching TRBD2. This CDR3 is built from 14 residues. Trimming removed 6 bases from V and 3 bases from J; junction bases left unmatched: 7. Germline CDR1 reads SQVTM; CDR2 reads ANQGSEA.

Concerning this clonotype itself: One end of the junction does not line up with germline, which may come from a read error. This chain links TRBV7-9 with TRBJ2-1; a weak D match, TRBD1 (6 bases). This CDR3 region has 14 residues. The germline V gene has CDR1 SEHNR and CDR2 FQNEAQ (reference sequence). The CDR3 here is CASRLASRQDRQFF. The CDR3 bases are TGTGCCAGCAGGTTAGCGTCGCGACAGGATCGGCAGTTCTTC.

This clonotype was counted many times. The chain carries TRBV3-1 and TRBJ1-2; D is uncertain. The V end was cut by 4 bases, the J end by 4 bases, with 16 bases between. The germline V gene has CDR1 LGHDT and CDR2 YNNKEL (reference sequence). The CDR3 is 15 residues long. The CDR3 protein is CASSPLQSRFYGYTF. The CDR3 region has the DNA TGTGCCAGCAGCCCGTTGCAAAGCAGGTTCTATGGCTACACCTTC.

There are many counts of this clonotype. The genes are TRBV27 and TRBJ2-3; D remains ambiguous. This CDR3 spans 14 amino acids. V lost 3 bases, J lost 6 bases, and 13 bases lay in between. Germline V CDR1 and CDR2: MNHEY, SMNVEV (reference sequence). In nucleotides, the CDR3 is TGTGCCAGCAGTTTTGCCCGGGCCCCGGATACGCAGTATTTT. Translation gives CASSFARAPDTQYF.

This chain joins TRBV20-1 and TRBJ2-3; a possible D gene is TRBD1 (5 bases). The CDR3 extends over 17 amino acids. In germline, CDR1 is DFQATT, CDR2 SNEGSKA (reference sequence). Trimming left V 3 bases short and J 3 bases short, with 22 bases between. The chain's CDR3 is CSARAIRVSAGTDTQYF. The DNA for the CDR3 is TGCAGTGCTAGGGCAATCAGGGTTAGTGCAGGAACAGATACGCAGTATTTT.

As concerns this clonotype: A much larger clone sits a single nucleotide away, making a read error possible. The rearrangement joins TRBV10-3 to TRBJ1-5, with TRBD1 identical over 10 bases. The CDR3 has 17 residues. The V segment lost 0 bases and the J segment 7 bases; nucleotides outside the gene matches: 9. Germline CDR1 ENHRY, CDR2 SYGVKD. CDR3 coding DNA: TGTGCCATCAGTGAGTCCGTTACGGGACAGGGGAGACAGCCCCAGCATTTT. Amino acid sequence: CAISESVTGQGRQPQHF.

This clonotype was seen a handful of times. With a much larger clone just one base away, this may be a read error. The genes are TRBV4-3 and TRBJ2-3; weak D call: TRBD2 (5 bases). V was pared by 0 bases and J by 4 bases, with 5 bases between. The CDR3 is 13 residues long. Germline V gene lookup returns CDR1 LGHNA and CDR2 YSLEER. Written as DNA, the CDR3 is TGCGCCAGCAGCCAAGAGCGGGCAGATACGCAGTATTTT. Amino acids: CASSQERADTQYF.

A note on this clonotype: At one of its ends the junction is not consistent with the germline gene, which may arise from a read error. The chain employs TRBV7-3 and TRBJ2-7; 13 bases are shared with TRBD2. The CDR3 extends over 15 amino acids. Germline CDR1 and CDR2: SGHTA and FQGTGA. The CDR3 coding sequence is TGTGCCAACAGCTCTACTAGCGGGGGGGCCGATGAGCAGTACTTC. Protein sequence: CANSSTSGGADEQYF. Together with reference TRBV7-3 and TRBJ2-7, the CDR3 gives the full variable domain: GAGVSQTPSNKVTEKGKYVELRCDPISGHTALYWYRQSLGQGPEFLIYFQGTGAADDSGLPNDRFFAVRPEGSVSTLKIQRTERGDSAVYLCANSSTSGGADEQYFGPGTRLTVT.

The sample holds a few counts of this clonotype. The chain uses TRBV6-6 and TRBJ1-4; tentatively, D is TRBD1 (6 bases). CDR1 and CDR2 (germline): MNHNY, SVGAGI (reference sequence). V was clipped by 5 bases and J by 7 bases, with 17 bases between them. The CDR3 consists of 15 residues. Here the CDR3 DNA reads TGTGCCAGCAGTCTCGGCAGGGGTTGGGCTGAAAAACTGTTTTTT. This codes for CASSLGRGWAEKLFF.

The chain is built from TRBV20-1 and TRBJ2-7; D may be TRBD1 (5 bases). The CDR3 covers 13 residues. The germline V and J ends were trimmed by 6 bases and 4 bases, with 16 bases remaining between them. The germline gives CDR1 DFQATT, CDR2 SNEGSKA (reference sequence). The CDR3 DNA reads as TGCAGTGCCCGGCGACAGATGGGGTACGAGCAGTACTTC. It is translated as CSARRQMGYEQYF.

This clonotype was counted only a few times. The V and J genes are TRBV7-9 and TRBJ1-1; D perhaps matches TRBD1 (5 bases). The germline V gene has CDR1 SEHNR and CDR2 FQNEAQ (reference sequence). The V gene lost 1 base and the J gene lost 5 bases, with 11 bases spanning the gap. CDR3 length: 14 amino acids. The CDR3, as DNA: TGTGCCAGCAGCTTAGACAGGTCGGGGACTGAAGCTTTCTTT. This encodes CASSLDRSGTEAFF.

In its sample, this clonotype was seen many times. The chain recombines TRBV20-1 with TRBJ2-5, with D possibly matching TRBD1 (5 bases). CDR3 size: 15 residues. In germline, CDR1 is DFQATT, CDR2 SNEGSKA (reference sequence). Trimming shortened V by 4 bases and J by 5 bases, and 20 bases separated the two germline ends. The CDR3 protein is CSATGMTVDAETQYF. The CDR3 DNA is TGCAGTGCTACAGGGATGACAGTTGATGCGGAGACCCAGTACTTC.

In its sample, this clonotype was seen many times. The chain links TRBV18 to TRBJ2-7; TRBD1 matches at 10 bases. This CDR3 contains 14 residues. Germline trimming cut 2 bases from V and 5 bases from J; bases unmatched to any gene: 3. CDR1 is KGHSH, CDR2 LQKENI, per germline. The CDR3 DNA follows: TGTGCCAGCTCACCAATCGGACAGGGGGACGAGCAGTACTTC. This gives the protein CASSPIGQGDEQYF.

This clonotype was detected many times. V gene TRBV6-2 or TRBV6-3 combines with J gene TRBJ2-5; 9 positions agree with TRBD2. This CDR3 is built from 14 residues. V shed 5 bases and J 3 bases; nucleotides not matched to a gene: 4. CDR1 MNHEY and CDR2 SVGEGT come from the germline V gene. The CDR3 spells CASSLSSGEETQYF. The DNA of the CDR3 is TGTGCCAGCAGTCTGTCTAGCGGGGAAGAGACCCAGTACTTC.

This clonotype turned up a few times. The J gene is TRBJ1-4, the V gene TRBV7-2; D is perhaps TRBD1 (6 bases). The V and J ends lost 1 base and 8 bases respectively, with 14 bases between them. The CDR3 runs to 15 residues. Germline CDR1 reads SGHTA; CDR2 reads FQGNSA. CDR3 in amino acids: CASSLDGRGEEKLFF. The DNA of the CDR3 is TGTGCCAGCAGCTTAGACGGCAGGGGAGAAGAAAAACTGTTTTTT. The variable domain in full, with the rest retrieved from reference TRBV7-2 and TRBJ1-4, is GAGVSQSPSNKVTEKGKDVELRCDPISGHTALYWYRQSLGQGLEFLIYFQGNSAPDKSGLPSDRFSAERTGGSVSTLTIQRTQQEDSAVYLCASSLDGRGEEKLFFGSGTQLSVL.

This clonotype showed up just a few times. This chain uses TRBV7-2 with TRBJ2-2; the match to TRBD2 covers 12 bases. V shed 3 bases, J shed 6 bases, and the junction held 5 bases outside the gene matches. The CDR3 length is 16 residues. The germline CDR1 and CDR2 sequences are SGHTA and FQGNSA. In DNA, the CDR3 is TGTGCCAGCAGCTTGGTCCGACTAGCGGGAGCCGGGGAGCTGTTTTTT. Translation gives CASSLVRLAGAGELFF. Full variable domain (rest looked up from reference TRBV7-2 and TRBJ2-2): GAGVSQSPSNKVTEKGKDVELRCDPISGHTALYWYRQSLGQGLEFLIYFQGNSAPDKSGLPSDRFSAERTGGSVSTLTIQRTQQEDSAVYLCASSLVRLAGAGELFFGEGSRLTVL.

This clonotype has more than one count but fewer than ten. The CDR3 spells CASSVGLTEAFF. As DNA, the CDR3 is TGTGCCAGCAGTGTAGGGCTTACTGAAGCTTTCTTT. This chain uses TRBV2 with TRBJ1-1; D call uncertain. Germline CDR1 reads SNHLY; CDR2 reads FYNNEI. The CDR3 has 12 residues. V lost 4 bases, J lost 5 bases, and 8 bases lay in between.

The table lists this clonotype with many counts. CDR3 loop: CSAKRNYNEQFF. CDR3 nucleotides: TGCAGTGCTAAGCGGAACTACAATGAGCAGTTCTTC. This rearrangement joins TRBV20-1 to TRBJ2-1, with a tentative D call TRBD2 (5 bases). CDR1 and CDR2 from the germline V gene are DFQATT and SNEGSKA (reference sequence). The CDR3 length is 12 residues. The germline V and J ends were trimmed by 4 bases and 3 bases, with 7 bases remaining between them.

This clonotype was seen many times. This chain uses TRBV7-9 with TRBJ2-7; no definite D call. The V end was cut by 3 bases, the J end by 3 bases, with 12 bases between. Germline CDR1 SEHNR, CDR2 FQNEAQ (reference sequence). This CDR3 spans 14 amino acids. CDR3 in amino acids: CASSFSTPFYEQYF. The CDR3 region has the DNA TGTGCCAGCAGCTTTAGCACGCCATTCTACGAGCAGTACTTC.

This clonotype has at least ten counts. The chain joins TRBV4-3 to TRBJ2-5; 11 bases are a match to TRBD1. The CDR3 is made up of 15 amino acids. V shed 1 base and J 5 bases; nucleotides not matched to a gene: 3. Germline assignment: CDR1 LGHNA and CDR2 YSLEER. The CDR3 here is CASSQGGTGGETQYF. CDR3 DNA sequence: TGCGCCAGCAGCCAAGGGGGGACAGGGGGGGAGACCCAGTACTTC.